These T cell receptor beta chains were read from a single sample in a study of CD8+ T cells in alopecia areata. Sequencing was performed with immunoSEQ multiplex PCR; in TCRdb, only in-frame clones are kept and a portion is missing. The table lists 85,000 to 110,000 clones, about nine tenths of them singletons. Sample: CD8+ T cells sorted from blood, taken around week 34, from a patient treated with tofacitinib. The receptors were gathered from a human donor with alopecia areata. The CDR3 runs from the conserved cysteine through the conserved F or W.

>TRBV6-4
CASTRWTTGLSYEQYF
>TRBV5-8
CASSDRPPLFEQFF
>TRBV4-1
CASSQVGTGTGRTGELFF
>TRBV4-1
CASSQDIPNGYPYNEQFF
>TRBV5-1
CASSGGGLAGVEDTQYF
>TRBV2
CASSDSQEQETQYF
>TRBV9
CASSGRLADPRPYNEQFF
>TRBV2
CASRPSTGELFF
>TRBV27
CASSSGNYGYTF
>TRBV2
CASSEGQGHYEQYF
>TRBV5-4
CASSSIGLISTDTQYF
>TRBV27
CASRGDWSSNQPQHF
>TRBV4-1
CASSQDGAVVYEQYF
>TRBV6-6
CASSYSSTSSYNEQFF
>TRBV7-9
CASSPPGERTEAFF
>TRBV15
CATSRERYTEAFF
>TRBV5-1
CASSSTSGSYDTDTQYF
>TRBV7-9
CASSLAPGEQYF
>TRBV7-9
CASSLLDSTAGELFF
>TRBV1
CTSSQEWQGNTGELFF
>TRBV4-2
CASSQGDYNEQFF
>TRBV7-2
CASSHYLSYEQYF
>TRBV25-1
CASTPTPGTGPTDTQYF
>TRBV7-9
CASSSTMRGAGASYEQYF
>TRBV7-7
CASSPGQGTYEQYF
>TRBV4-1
CASSHHNINEQFF
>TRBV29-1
CSVAGGPVNEQFF
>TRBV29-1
CSASNTEAFF
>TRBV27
CASSLSREGYEQYF
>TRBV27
CASRGLRDGSEAFF
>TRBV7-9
CASSFNAYEQYF
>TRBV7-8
CASSFPVKHSVSSYEQYF
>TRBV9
CASSVSRPGTRNTEGPNTGELFF
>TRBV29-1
CSVEGGAGNYNEQFF
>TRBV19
CASSDLRGQGGFDDTQYF
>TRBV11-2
CASSLVMDEQFF
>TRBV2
CASSGVTGELFF
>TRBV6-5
CASSYSHSDTQYF
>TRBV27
CASSLWLNQPQHF
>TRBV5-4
CASSLGANEQFF
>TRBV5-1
CASSLAGTIDEQYF
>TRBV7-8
CASSSLAGSSGANVLTF
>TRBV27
CASAMGGVTYEQYF
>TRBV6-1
CASSETGHPPYNEQFF
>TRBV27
CASSLWGTGDEQYF
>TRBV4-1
CASSQRGKVSYNEQFF
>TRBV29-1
CSVEGLAGEKSSYNEQFF
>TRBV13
CASSLRGSGNTIYF
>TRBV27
CASSLWQGSDEQYF
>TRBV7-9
CASSLWTGGSYNEQFF
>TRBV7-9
CASKYREETQYF
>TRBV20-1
CSVGVPGFF